These 17 T cell receptor beta chains share one sample of origin, sequenced in a study of human T cells and chemical hapten exposure. TCRdb ran MiXCR on the RACE reads and lists one entry per CDR3 protein. The data show 150,000 to 200,000 distinct CDR3 sequences, approximately 29% seen once. The time point: pre-sensitization, week 0. The sample's treatment: therapeutic diphenylcyclopropenone sensitization with weekly scalp DPC. The sequencing used whole blood, collected in connection with sensitization to the hapten diphenylcyclopropenone (DPC). These receptor sequences come from a woman younger than 45 with alopecia areata. Some clones in this sample may be carry-over from other donors' samples.

The table lists this clonotype with many counts. The chain recombines TRBV29-1 with TRBJ1-1, with a weak D call TRBD1 (6 bases). The CDR3 runs to 10 residues. The V and J ends lost 4 bases and 8 bases respectively, with 8 bases between them. Germline CDR1 is SQVTM and CDR2 is ANQGSEA. CDR3 sequence (DNA): TGCAGCGTTGGACAGGTCGAAGCTTTCTTT. Amino acid sequence: CSVGQVEAFF. The complete variable domain, with remaining parts taken from reference TRBV29-1 and TRBJ1-1, reads SAVISQKPSRDICQRGTSLTIQCQVDSQVTMMFWYRQQPGQSLTLIATANQGSEATYESGFVIDKFPISRPNLTFSTLTVSNMSPEDSSIYLCSVGQVEAFFGQGTRLTVV.

The gene calls are TRBV11-1 and TRBJ1-1; D not resolved. CDR1 and CDR2 (germline): SGHAT, FQDESV (reference sequence). The CDR3 sequence is 11 residues long. The germline V and J ends were trimmed by 1 base and 10 bases, with 7 bases remaining between them. The DNA of the CDR3 is TGTGCCAGCAGCTTAGGGGCCGGAGCTTTCTTT. It is translated as CASSLGAGAFF.

The chain uses TRBV28 and TRBJ1-1; D is ambiguous. The CDR3 totals 16 residues. Germline CDR1 reads MDHEN; CDR2 reads SYDVKM. V dropped 5 bases and J dropped 2 bases, with 18 bases sitting between them. CDR3 residues: CASSILPLGFNTEAFF. CDR3 nucleotides: TGTGCCAGCAGTATCCTCCCTTTGGGGTTTAACACTGAAGCTTTCTTT.

This sequence joins TRBV7-9 and TRBJ2-1, with TRBD2 matching over 9 bases. J lost 0 bases, V lost 1 base, and 13 bases had no gene match. The CDR3 length is 20 residues. Germline V CDR1 and CDR2: SEHNR, FQNEAQ (reference sequence). In nucleotides, the CDR3 is TGTGCCAGCAGCTTAGGACCCGGGACTAGCAGAACTAGCTCCTACAATGAGCAGTTCTTC. Encoded protein: CASSLGPGTSRTSSYNEQFF.

This clonotype turned up a few times. The chain joins TRBV4-3 to TRBJ1-2; D not certain. The germline V gene encodes CDR1 LGHNA and CDR2 YSLEER. Between the trimmed V and J ends, which lost 1 base and 4 bases, there was a span of 7 bases. This CDR3 contains 13 residues. This CDR3 reads CASSQGQLYGYTF. The DNA of the CDR3 is TGCGCCAGCAGCCAAGGCCAGCTCTATGGCTACACCTTC.

This clonotype showed up just a few times. The chain couples TRBV28 to TRBJ2-7, with TRBD1 identical over 8 bases. Germline CDR1 reads MDHEN; CDR2 reads SYDVKM. Trimming at V came to 8 bases and at J to 6 bases, leaving 12 bases not matched to a gene. The CDR3 runs 14 residues. CDR3 sequence: CASGTPTGAGEQYF. DNA of the CDR3: TGTGCCAGCGGAACGCCGACAGGGGCTGGCGAGCAGTACTTC.

The chain has TRBV28 and TRBJ2-7; 10 bases are shared with TRBD2. Trimming removed 2 bases from V and 8 bases from J; junction bases left unmatched: 6. This CDR3 has 14 residues. In germline, CDR1 is MDHEN, CDR2 SYDVKM. DNA for the CDR3: TGTGCCAGCAGTTTACCCAGCGGGAGGGCCCAGCAGTACTTC. Translation gives CASSLPSGRAQQYF.

In its sample, this clonotype was seen many times. The chain employs TRBV11-1 and TRBJ1-1; D gene unclear. This CDR3 region has 14 residues. Looked up from germline, CDR1 is SGHAT and CDR2 is FQDESV (reference sequence). V lost 5 bases to trimming and J lost 3 bases, with 13 bases between them. Written as DNA, the CDR3 is TGTGCCAGCAGCCCCCGACGTGCTGACACTGAAGCTTTCTTT. It encodes CASSPRRADTEAFF.

The chain joins TRBV29-1 to TRBJ1-2; 9 bases are shared with TRBD1. Germline V CDR1 and CDR2: SQVTM, ANQGSEA. J lost 8 bases, V lost 6 bases, and 13 bases had no gene match. This CDR3 has 14 amino acids. CDR3 in amino acids: CSVPSGQGLGGYTF. The CDR3 nucleotides read TGCAGCGTCCCCAGCGGACAGGGGTTGGGAGGCTACACCTTC.

This clonotype has just one count. The chain has TRBV28 and TRBJ2-4, with TRBD1 matching 8 bases. The CDR3 is 14 residues long. The J segment lost 5 bases and the V segment lost 2 bases, leaving 2 bases of the junction unmatched. Germline V gene lookup returns CDR1 MDHEN and CDR2 SYDVKM. Written as DNA, the CDR3 is TGTGCCAGCAGTTTACAGGGGGCCGAAAACATTCAGTACTTC. It codes for CASSLQGAENIQYF.

This clonotype was counted ten times or more. The gene calls are TRBV7-2 and TRBJ1-3, with 8 bases lining up with TRBD1. The germline gives CDR1 SGHTA, CDR2 FQGNSA. V shed 5 bases and J 4 bases; nucleotides not matched to a gene: 4. The CDR3 sequence is 14 residues long. The CDR3 DNA follows: TGTGCCAGCAGCCCGACAGGGGTCGGAAACACCATATATTTT. Translated, it gives CASSPTGVGNTIYF.

This clonotype was observed a handful of times. The chain couples TRBV7-2 to TRBJ1-1; D unresolved. Looked up from germline, CDR1 is SGHTA and CDR2 is FQGNSA. V was pared by 2 bases and J by 1 base, with 5 bases between. The CDR3 spans 13 residues. The CDR3 region is CASSLPGNTEAFF. The CDR3 DNA is TGTGCCAGCAGCTTACCAGGGAACACTGAAGCTTTCTTT. Drawing the rest from reference TRBV7-2 and TRBJ1-1, the complete variable domain is GAGVSQSPSNKVTEKGKDVELRCDPISGHTALYWYRQSLGQGLEFLIYFQGNSAPDKSGLPSDRFSAERTGGSVSTLTIQRTQQEDSAVYLCASSLPGNTEAFFGQGTRLTVV.

The CDR3 sequence: CSVTRTPSGETQYF. In DNA, the CDR3 is TGCAGCGTTACCCGGACACCGTCTGGGGAGACCCAGTACTTC. The chain has TRBV29-1 and TRBJ2-5; D possibly corresponds to TRBD1 (5 bases). The CDR3 has 14 residues. The V gene's germline CDR1 is SQVTM and CDR2 ANQGSEA. V was clipped by 5 bases and J by 5 bases, with 18 bases between them.

This chain uses TRBV29-1 with TRBJ2-7; D is possibly TRBD1 (6 bases). The germline V gene encodes CDR1 SQVTM and CDR2 ANQGSEA. The CDR3 is 12 residues long. Trimming removed 6 bases from V and 5 bases from J, with 14 bases in between. The CDR3 spells CSVHRTGNEQYF. For the CDR3, the DNA is TGCAGCGTCCACCGAACAGGGAACGAGCAGTACTTC.

This clonotype was found a few times. The J gene is TRBJ2-7, the V gene TRBV20-1, with D possibly TRBD2 on 5 matching bases. Trimming took 5 bases from V and 5 from J, leaving 16 bases between them. CDR1 is DFQATT, CDR2 SNEGSKA, per germline (reference sequence). The CDR3 has 13 amino acids. CDR3 region: CSAPTGINDEQYF. The CDR3 DNA is TGCAGTGCTCCAACGGGGATCAACGACGAGCAGTACTTC.

J is TRBJ2-2 and V is TRBV28; 7 nucleotides align to TRBD1. Trimming at V came to 6 bases and at J to 0 bases, leaving 4 bases not matched to a gene. Germline lookup yields CDR1 MDHEN and CDR2 SYDVKM. The CDR3 has 15 residues. This CDR3 reads CASRGGSANTGELFF. The DNA of the CDR3 is TGTGCCAGCAGAGGGGGCTCCGCGAACACCGGGGAGCTGTTTTTT.

V usage is TRBV7-2 and J usage is TRBJ1-1, with no clear D. This CDR3 is 15 amino acids long. Per the germline V gene, CDR1 is SGHTA and CDR2 is FQGNSA. V lost 2 bases and J 0 bases, leaving 10 bases between the germline ends. The CDR3 DNA reads TGTGCCAGCAGCTTAACTGCCATCTTGAACACTGAAGCTTTCTTT. It encodes CASSLTAILNTEAFF.